A selection of T cell receptor beta chains follows, all from one sample in a study of blood T cell repertoires in COVID-19. Sequencing used immunoSEQ multiplex PCR; TCRdb keeps in-frame clones, though not all of them. The sample lists more than 200,000 clones; approximately 88% were seen once. Sequencing input: peripheral blood. The receptor set was obtained from a man between 35 and 55 years old with acute or convalescent COVID-19. CDR3s include the opening cysteine and the closing phenylalanine or tryptophan. The order of the fields is J gene, CDR3 length, D gene, clone size, V gene, CDR3 protein, CDR3 DNA. D genes are given only for firm matches. The size field is filled for only some rows; it gives once, few, many or a size class.

j_gene: TRBJ1-1; len: 10; d_gene: -; abundance: -; v_gene: TRBV28; CDR3aa: CATEGTEAFF; CDR3nt: TGTGCCACCGAGGGTACTGAAGCTTTCTTT
j_gene: TRBJ2-7; len: 17; d_gene: TRBD2; abundance: -; v_gene: TRBV18; CDR3aa: CASSPPFSLAGGSEQYF; CDR3nt: TGTGCCAGCTCACCACCTTTTTCGCTAGCGGGAGGTTCCGAGCAGTACTTC
j_gene: TRBJ1-5; len: 14; d_gene: -; abundance: -; v_gene: TRBV7-8; CDR3aa: CASSLEAGHQPQHF; CDR3nt: TGTGCCAGCAGCTTAGAAGCGGGCCATCAGCCCCAGCATTTT
j_gene: TRBJ1-2; len: 12; d_gene: TRBD1; abundance: -; v_gene: TRBV2; CDR3aa: CASSVRGRGYTF; CDR3nt: TGTGCCAGCAGTGTTAGGGGGCGGGGCTACACCTTC
j_gene: TRBJ2-7; len: 15; d_gene: TRBD1; abundance: -; v_gene: TRBV7-8; CDR3aa: CASSRNRGYNYEQYF; CDR3nt: TGTGCCAGCAGCCGAAACAGGGGATATAACTACGAGCAGTACTTC
j_gene: TRBJ1-1; len: 16; d_gene: TRBD1; abundance: once; v_gene: TRBV3-1/TRBV3-2; CDR3aa: CASSQDWRQGNTEAFF; CDR3nt: TGTGCCAGCAGCCAAGATTGGCGACAGGGGAACACTGAAGCTTTCTTT
j_gene: TRBJ2-3; len: 16; d_gene: -; abundance: -; v_gene: TRBV15; CDR3aa: CATSRGGQAGTDTQYF; CDR3nt: TGTGCCACCAGCAGGGGAGGACAGGCGGGCACAGATACGCAGTATTTT
j_gene: TRBJ1-5; len: 14; d_gene: -; abundance: -; v_gene: TRBV4-3; CDR3aa: CASSPHRSNQPQHF; CDR3nt: TGCGCCAGCAGCCCACACAGGTCCAATCAGCCCCAGCATTTT
j_gene: TRBJ1-5; len: 15; d_gene: TRBD1; abundance: -; v_gene: TRBV28; CDR3aa: CASSLEGQGAQPQHF; CDR3nt: TGTGCCAGCAGCCTAGAGGGACAGGGGGCACAGCCCCAGCATTTT
j_gene: TRBJ1-5; len: 16; d_gene: TRBD1; abundance: -; v_gene: TRBV19; CDR3aa: CAISNSGTGTNQPQHF; CDR3nt: TGTGCCATCTCTAACTCCGGGACAGGCACCAATCAGCCCCAGCATTTT
j_gene: TRBJ1-4; len: 14; d_gene: -; abundance: -; v_gene: TRBV5-6; CDR3aa: CASSSSATNEKLFF; CDR3nt: TGTGCCAGCAGCTCCAGTGCAACTAATGAAAAACTGTTTTTT
j_gene: TRBJ2-5; len: 15; d_gene: -; abundance: -; v_gene: TRBV30; CDR3aa: CAWRGGASTQETQYF; CDR3nt: TGTGCCTGGAGGGGGGGGGCTTCTACCCAAGAGACCCAGTACTTC
j_gene: TRBJ1-1; len: 13; d_gene: -; abundance: -; v_gene: TRBV5-4; CDR3aa: CASSLGPNTEAFF; CDR3nt: TGTGCCAGCAGCTTGGGGCCGAACACTGAAGCTTTCTTT
j_gene: TRBJ1-4; len: 16; d_gene: -; abundance: -; v_gene: TRBV5-5; CDR3aa: CASSPRSGATNEKLFF; CDR3nt: TGTGCCAGCAGTCCCCGGTCCGGGGCAACTAATGAAAAACTGTTTTTT
j_gene: TRBJ1-1; len: 15; d_gene: -; abundance: -; v_gene: TRBV19; CDR3aa: CASSIGRAGGTEAFF; CDR3nt: TGTGCCAGTAGTATCGGTCGGGCGGGGGGCACTGAAGCTTTCTTT
j_gene: TRBJ1-1; len: 12; d_gene: TRBD1; abundance: -; v_gene: TRBV11-2; CDR3aa: CASSSDRKRSFF; CDR3nt: TGTGCCAGCAGCTCGGACAGGAAGAGGTCTTTCTTT
j_gene: TRBJ2-3; len: 16; d_gene: TRBD2; abundance: few; v_gene: TRBV19; CDR3aa: CASSIRRGSGTDTQYF; CDR3nt: TGTGCCAGTAGTATAAGACGCGGGAGCGGGACAGATACGCAGTATTTT
j_gene: TRBJ2-1; len: 14; d_gene: -; abundance: -; v_gene: TRBV29-1; CDR3aa: CSVEGQGRANEQFF; CDR3nt: TGCAGCGTGGAAGGCCAGGGCAGGGCCAATGAGCAGTTCTTC
j_gene: TRBJ2-1; len: 16; d_gene: TRBD2; abundance: -; v_gene: TRBV4-2; CDR3aa: CASSRGLAEFRNEQFF; CDR3nt: TGTGCCAGCAGCCGCGGACTAGCGGAGTTCCGCAATGAGCAGTTCTTC
j_gene: TRBJ1-2; len: 14; d_gene: TRBD1; abundance: -; v_gene: TRBV6-1; CDR3aa: CASSFPGDSYGYTF; CDR3nt: TGTGCCAGCAGTTTCCCAGGGGACAGCTATGGCTACACCTTC
j_gene: TRBJ1-5; len: 14; d_gene: -; abundance: few; v_gene: TRBV10-1; CDR3aa: CASSVEYSNQPQHF; CDR3nt: TGCGCCAGCAGTGTCGAGTATAGCAATCAGCCCCAGCATTTT
j_gene: TRBJ2-4; len: 15; d_gene: -; abundance: -; v_gene: TRBV7-9; CDR3aa: CASSRPQGRWNIQYF; CDR3nt: TGTGCCAGCAGCAGACCCCAGGGGCGGTGGAACATTCAGTACTTC
j_gene: TRBJ2-7; len: 11; d_gene: -; abundance: -; v_gene: TRBV5-4; CDR3aa: CASSLADEQYF; CDR3nt: TGTGCCAGCAGCTTGGCGGACGAGCAGTACTTC
j_gene: TRBJ1-4; len: 15; d_gene: TRBD1; abundance: -; v_gene: TRBV11-1; CDR3aa: CASSPLGTGAEKLFF; CDR3nt: TGTGCCAGCAGCCCTCTCGGGACAGGGGCCGAAAAACTGTTTTTT
j_gene: TRBJ1-2; len: 15; d_gene: TRBD1; abundance: few; v_gene: TRBV7-2; CDR3aa: CASSPRQGRDYGYTF; CDR3nt: TGTGCCAGCAGCCCACGACAGGGGAGGGACTATGGCTACACCTTC
j_gene: TRBJ2-3; len: 14; d_gene: TRBD2; abundance: -; v_gene: TRBV18; CDR3aa: CASETSGSADTQYF; CDR3nt: TGTGCCAGCGAGACTAGCGGGAGCGCAGATACGCAGTATTTT
j_gene: TRBJ1-1; len: 15; d_gene: -; abundance: -; v_gene: TRBV29-1; CDR3aa: CSVEDSGGSNTEAFF; CDR3nt: TGCAGCGTTGAAGATTCGGGGGGGTCGAACACTGAAGCTTTCTTT
j_gene: TRBJ2-7; len: 16; d_gene: TRBD2; abundance: -; v_gene: TRBV4-3; CDR3aa: CASSQQLAGDRHEQYF; CDR3nt: TGCGCCAGCAGCCAACAACTAGCGGGAGATCGACACGAGCAGTACTTC
j_gene: TRBJ2-2; len: 16; d_gene: TRBD2; abundance: -; v_gene: TRBV30; CDR3aa: CAWSVGGGPGTGELFF; CDR3nt: TGTGCCTGGAGTGTTGGGGGAGGGCCGGGCACCGGGGAGCTGTTTTTT
j_gene: TRBJ1-2; len: 14; d_gene: TRBD1; abundance: once; v_gene: TRBV3-1/TRBV3-2; CDR3aa: CASSQDYRGGGYTF; CDR3nt: TGTGCCAGCAGCCAAGATTACAGGGGGGGTGGCTACACCTTC
j_gene: TRBJ2-2; len: 15; d_gene: -; abundance: -; v_gene: TRBV27; CDR3aa: CASSLLPSNTGELFF; CDR3nt: TGTGCCAGCAGTTTACTACCTAGTAACACCGGGGAGCTGTTTTTT
j_gene: TRBJ2-2; len: 16; d_gene: TRBD2; abundance: -; v_gene: TRBV5-1; CDR3aa: CASSELADANTGELFF; CDR3nt: TGCGCCAGCAGCGAACTAGCGGACGCGAACACCGGGGAGCTGTTTTTT
j_gene: TRBJ2-3; len: 14; d_gene: TRBD2; abundance: -; v_gene: TRBV10-2; CDR3aa: CATKLAGSLDTQYF; CDR3nt: TGCGCCACAAAACTAGCGGGATCGTTAGATACGCAGTATTTT
j_gene: TRBJ2-1; len: 14; d_gene: -; abundance: -; v_gene: TRBV19; CDR3aa: CASSIGLVGPEQFF; CDR3nt: TGTGCCAGTAGTATCGGTCTAGTGGGTCCTGAGCAGTTCTTC
j_gene: TRBJ2-2; len: 17; d_gene: TRBD2; abundance: -; v_gene: TRBV5-8; CDR3aa: CASSFIYSGTNTGELFF; CDR3nt: TGTGCCAGCAGCTTCATTTATAGCGGGACGAACACCGGGGAGCTGTTTTTT
j_gene: TRBJ2-3; len: 15; d_gene: TRBD1; abundance: -; v_gene: TRBV5-1; CDR3aa: CASSFDRGITDTQYF; CDR3nt: TGCGCCAGCAGCTTTGACAGGGGGATAACAGATACGCAGTATTTT
j_gene: TRBJ1-2; len: 16; d_gene: TRBD1; abundance: -; v_gene: TRBV20-1; CDR3aa: CSASSRGGGRNYGYTF; CDR3nt: TGCAGTGCTAGTTCGCGTGGAGGGGGCCGCAACTATGGCTACACCTTC
j_gene: TRBJ2-3; len: 15; d_gene: TRBD2; abundance: -; v_gene: TRBV6-5; CDR3aa: CASSYTGLAGDTQYF; CDR3nt: TGTGCCAGCAGTTACACTGGACTAGCGGGAGATACGCAGTATTTT
j_gene: TRBJ1-3; len: 15; d_gene: -; abundance: -; v_gene: TRBV3-1/TRBV3-2; CDR3aa: CASSQDRGIGNTIYF; CDR3nt: TGTGCCAGCAGCCAAGATCGAGGCATTGGAAACACCATATATTTT
j_gene: TRBJ2-1; len: 18; d_gene: -; abundance: once; v_gene: TRBV18; CDR3aa: CASSPKPFSGPTYNEQFF; CDR3nt: TGTGCCAGCTCACCGAAGCCCTTTAGCGGACCAACCTACAATGAGCAGTTCTTC
j_gene: TRBJ2-7; len: 16; d_gene: -; abundance: -; v_gene: TRBV10-1; CDR3aa: CASSEAVIRSSYEQYF; CDR3nt: TGCGCCAGCAGTGAGGCGGTTATAAGATCCTCTTACGAGCAGTACTTC
j_gene: TRBJ1-6; len: 14; d_gene: -; abundance: many; v_gene: TRBV19; CDR3aa: CASSINQRNSPLHF; CDR3nt: TGTGCCAGTAGTATTAATCAGCGGAATTCACCCCTCCACTTT
j_gene: TRBJ2-1; len: 16; d_gene: TRBD2; abundance: -; v_gene: TRBV5-4; CDR3aa: CASSLGASGAYNEQFF; CDR3nt: TGTGCCAGCAGCTTGGGGGCTAGCGGGGCTTACAATGAGCAGTTCTTC
j_gene: TRBJ1-2; len: 12; d_gene: -; abundance: -; v_gene: TRBV19; CDR3aa: CASSIGDYGYTF; CDR3nt: TGTGCCAGTAGTATCGGAGATTATGGCTACACCTTC
j_gene: TRBJ2-5; len: 15; d_gene: TRBD2; abundance: -; v_gene: TRBV27; CDR3aa: CASGRTSAQRETQYF; CDR3nt: TGTGCCAGCGGCCGGACTAGCGCTCAGAGGGAGACCCAGTACTTC
j_gene: TRBJ1-2; len: 14; d_gene: -; abundance: few; v_gene: TRBV5-8; CDR3aa: CASSFLEGMDGYTF; CDR3nt: TGTGCCAGCAGCTTCTTGGAGGGAATGGATGGCTACACCTTC
j_gene: TRBJ1-2; len: 15; d_gene: -; abundance: -; v_gene: TRBV5-4; CDR3aa: CASSEGHSANYGYTF; CDR3nt: TGTGCCAGCAGTGAGGGTCATAGCGCCAACTATGGCTACACCTTC
j_gene: TRBJ2-1; len: 14; d_gene: -; abundance: -; v_gene: TRBV4-3; CDR3aa: CASSQDSLRNEQFF; CDR3nt: TGCGCCAGCAGCCAAGATAGTCTAAGAAATGAGCAGTTCTTC
j_gene: TRBJ2-7; len: 14; d_gene: TRBD1; abundance: -; v_gene: TRBV7-2; CDR3aa: CASSAGQGGHEQYF; CDR3nt: TGTGCCAGCAGCGCCGGACAGGGGGGCCACGAGCAGTACTTC